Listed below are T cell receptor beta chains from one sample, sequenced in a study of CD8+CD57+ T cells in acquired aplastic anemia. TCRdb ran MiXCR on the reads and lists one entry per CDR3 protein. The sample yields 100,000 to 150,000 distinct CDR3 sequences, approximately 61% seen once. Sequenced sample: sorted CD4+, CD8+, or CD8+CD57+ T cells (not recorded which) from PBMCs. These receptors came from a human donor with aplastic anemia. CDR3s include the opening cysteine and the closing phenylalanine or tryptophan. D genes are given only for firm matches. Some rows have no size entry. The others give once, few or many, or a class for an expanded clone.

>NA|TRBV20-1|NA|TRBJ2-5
TGCAGTGCTAGAGTCCCTCAAGAGACCCAGTACTTC
CSARVPQETQYF
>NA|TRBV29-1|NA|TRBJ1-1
TGCAGCGTGGCAGGGCTCGCGAACACTGAAGCTTTCTTT
CSVAGLANTEAFF
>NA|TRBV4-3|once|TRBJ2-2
TGCGCCAGCAGCCAAGGGTCACTAGTGGACACCGGGGAGCTGTTTTTT
CASSQGSLVDTGELFF
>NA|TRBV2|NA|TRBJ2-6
TGTGCCAGCAGTGAAATTCCCTCTGGGGCCAACGTCCTGACTTTC
CASSEIPSGANVLTF
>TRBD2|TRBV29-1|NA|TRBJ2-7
TGCAGCGTTGAACGACTAGCGGTCCCCTACGAGCAGTACTTC
CSVERLAVPYEQYF
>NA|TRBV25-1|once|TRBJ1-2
TGTGCCAGCAAAAAGGGAGGCTATGGCTACACCTTC
CASKKGGYGYTF
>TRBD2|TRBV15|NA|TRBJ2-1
TGTGCCACCAGCGGGGGACTAGCGGGGAAAAATAATGAGCAGTTCTTC
CATSGGLAGKNNEQFF
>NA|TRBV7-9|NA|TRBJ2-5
TGTGCCAGCAGCCCGGACGGGGAGACCCAGTACTTC
CASSPDGETQYF
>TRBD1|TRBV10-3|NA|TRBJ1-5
TGTGCCATCAGTGATCAGACAGGGGGGGCTGGCAATCAGCCCCAGCATTTT
CAISDQTGGAGNQPQHF
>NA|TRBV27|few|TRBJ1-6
TGTGCCAGCAGTTCCCTCACGACAGGTGCGGGATTAAACTCACCCCTCCACTTT
CASSSLTTGAGLNSPLHF
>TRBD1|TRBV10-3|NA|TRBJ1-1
TGTGCCATCAGGGGGGACAGAGTTTCTGAAGCTTTCTTT
CAIRGDRVSEAFF
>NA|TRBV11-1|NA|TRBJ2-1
TGTGCCAGCAGCCGGATGGACTGGAGCTCCTACAATGAGCAGTTCTTC
CASSRMDWSSYNEQFF
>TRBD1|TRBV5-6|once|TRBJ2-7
TGTGCCAGCAGCTCGGACAGGCTATCCTACGAGCAGTACTTC
CASSSDRLSYEQYF
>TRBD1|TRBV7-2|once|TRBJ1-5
TGTGCCAGCAGCCCACAGACAGGGGCGAATCGGCCCCAGCATTTT
CASSPQTGANRPQHF
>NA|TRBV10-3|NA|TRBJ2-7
TGTGCCATCATACCGGACAGCTACTACGAGCAGTACTTC
CAIIPDSYYEQYF
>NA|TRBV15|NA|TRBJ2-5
TGTGCCACCGGATCCACGTACCAAGAGACCCAGTACTTC
CATGSTYQETQYF
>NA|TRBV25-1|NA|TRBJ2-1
TGTGCCAGCTCCAGGACGGCCTCCTACAATGAGCAGTTCTTC
CASSRTASYNEQFF
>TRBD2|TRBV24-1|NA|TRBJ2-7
TGTGCCACCAGTGACTCCGGGACTAAACTGTACGAGCAGTACTTC
CATSDSGTKLYEQYF
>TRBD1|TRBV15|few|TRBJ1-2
TGTGCCACCGAGAAAGGACAGGGGTTCTCTGGCTACACCTTC
CATEKGQGFSGYTF
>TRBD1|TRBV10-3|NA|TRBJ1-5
TGTGCCATCAGTATGGACAGGGAATATCAGCCCCAGCATTTT
CAISMDREYQPQHF
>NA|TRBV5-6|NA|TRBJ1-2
TGTGCCAGCAGCTTAGAGGATCCGATACTTACTAACTATGGCTACACCTTC
CASSLEDPILTNYGYTF
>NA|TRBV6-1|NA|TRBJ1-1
TGTGCCAGCAGCTCAGAGATACCTGAAGCTTTCTTT
CASSSEIPEAFF
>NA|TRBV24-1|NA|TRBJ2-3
TGTGCCACCAGTGATGGGGGACGCCCAGGGGATACGCAGTATTTT
CATSDGGRPGDTQYF
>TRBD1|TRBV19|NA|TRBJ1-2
TGTGCCAGCCTATGGACAGGGACCTATGGCTACACCTTC
CASLWTGTYGYTF
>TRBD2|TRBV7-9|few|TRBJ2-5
TGTGCCAGCAGCCTAACTAGCGACCAAGAGACCCAGTACTTC
CASSLTSDQETQYF
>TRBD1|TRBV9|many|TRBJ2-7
TGTGCCAGCGGGCAGGGGGCAAACGAGCAGTACTTC
CASGQGANEQYF
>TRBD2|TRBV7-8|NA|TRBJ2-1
TGTGCCAGCAGGACCGGGACTAGCGGCATCAATGAGCAGTTCTTC
CASRTGTSGINEQFF
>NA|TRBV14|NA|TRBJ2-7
TGTGCCAGCAGCCAAGTAATCCACGAGCAGTACTTC
CASSQVIHEQYF
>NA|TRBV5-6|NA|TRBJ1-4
TGTGCCAGCAGCCAGAAACCAACTAACGAAAAACTGTTTTTT
CASSQKPTNEKLFF
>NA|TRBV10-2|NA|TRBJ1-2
TGCGCCAGCAGTGGAGGGGATAACTATGGCTACACCTTC
CASSGGDNYGYTF
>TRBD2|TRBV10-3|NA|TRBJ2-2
TGTGCCATCAGTGAGTGGGGGGGGTCGAACACCGGGGAGCTGTTTTTT
CAISEWGGSNTGELFF
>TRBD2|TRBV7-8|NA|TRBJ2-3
TGTGCCCACGGGCAGCGGGAGGGCCACACAGATACGCAGTATTTT
CAHGQREGHTDTQYF